These T cell receptor beta chains were read from a single sample in a study of CD8 T cells in Susac syndrome. A single record per CDR3 protein comes from TCRdb applying MiXCR to the immunoSEQ multiplex PCR reads. Among some 130,000 distinct CDR3 sequences listed, about 95% were seen once. The sample was CD8+ T cells from PBMCs. The source is a human donor with Susac syndrome. The CDR3 runs from the conserved cysteine through the conserved F or W. The order of the fields is V gene, J gene, CDR3 length, clone size, D gene, CDR3 protein, CDR3 DNA. D genes are given only for firm matches. Expanded clones get a size class; other rows say once, few or many, or leave the size out.

TRBV5-6	TRBJ1-3	14	NA	NA	CASSLVQAGNTIYF	TGTGCCAGCAGCTTGGTACAGGCTGGAAACACCATATATTTT
TRBV30	TRBJ1-5	13	NA	NA	CAWSVEGNQPQHF	TGTGCCTGGAGTGTAGAGGGCAATCAGCCCCAGCATTTT
TRBV28	TRBJ2-6	15	few	TRBD1	CASSIQGSGANVLTF	TGTGCCAGCAGTATACAGGGGTCTGGGGCCAACGTCCTGACTTTC
TRBV18	TRBJ2-7	16	few	TRBD1	CASSPTERTGLYEQYF	TGTGCCAGCTCACCCACGGAACGGACAGGGTTGTACGAGCAGTACTTC
TRBV12-3/TRBV12-4	TRBJ2-2	13	NA	NA	CASSSQVTGELFF	TGTGCCAGCAGCTCACAGGTGACCGGGGAGCTGTTTTTT
TRBV11-2	TRBJ2-3	17	NA	TRBD2	CASSPRTSGRATDTQYF	TGTGCCAGCAGCCCACGGACTAGCGGGAGGGCCACAGATACGCAGTATTTT
TRBV11-2	TRBJ2-3	17	NA	NA	CASIGGLDYLPTDTQYF	TGTGCCAGCATCGGGGGCTTAGACTATCTCCCCACAGATACGCAGTATTTT
TRBV9	TRBJ2-5	16	NA	NA	CASSVATGHTEETQYF	TGTGCCAGCAGCGTCGCCACGGGACATACGGAAGAGACCCAGTACTTC
TRBV5-1	TRBJ1-5	14	NA	NA	CASKEGFGNQPQHF	TGCGCCAGCAAGGAGGGGTTTGGCAATCAGCCCCAGCATTTT
TRBV12-3/TRBV12-4	TRBJ2-3	11	NA	NA	CASRRGDTQYF	TGTGCCAGCAGGCGGGGTGATACGCAGTATTTT
TRBV28	TRBJ2-7	12	NA	NA	CASSFPGYEQYF	TGTGCCAGCAGTTTTCCCGGCTACGAGCAGTACTTC
TRBV6-1	TRBJ2-1	18	NA	TRBD2	CATKAGTSGPDPYNEQFF	TGTGCCACCAAAGCCGGGACTAGCGGACCGGATCCGTACAATGAGCAGTTCTTC
TRBV20-1	TRBJ2-5	13	NA	NA	CSARTGLGETQYF	TGCAGTGCTAGGACGGGCCTGGGGGAGACCCAGTACTTC
TRBV7-9	TRBJ2-3	15	NA	NA	CASSSSSDAEDTQYF	TGTGCCAGCAGCTCTTCCTCGGACGCGGAAGATACGCAGTATTTT
TRBV7-9	TRBJ2-4	19	NA	TRBD2	CASSHPLAGGPEAKNIQYF	TGTGCCAGCAGCCACCCCCTAGCGGGAGGGCCAGAAGCCAAAAACATTCAGTACTTC
TRBV28	TRBJ2-3	15	NA	TRBD1	CASSETGSITDTQYF	TGTGCCAGCAGTGAGACAGGGTCGATCACAGATACGCAGTATTTT
TRBV5-1	TRBJ2-3	19	NA	TRBD2	CASSLPLLAGGSSTDTQYF	TGCGCCAGCAGCTTACCCCTCCTAGCGGGAGGGAGCAGCACAGATACGCAGTATTTT
TRBV5-4	TRBJ2-1	17	once	TRBD2	CASSLGGGVAGVDEQFF	TGTGCCAGCAGCTTGGGGGGCGGGGTAGCGGGAGTTGATGAGCAGTTCTTC
TRBV29-1	TRBJ2-1	15	NA	TRBD2	CSVEWTSGRPDEQFF	TGCAGCGTTGAATGGACTAGCGGTAGACCCGATGAGCAGTTCTTC
TRBV4-1	TRBJ1-1	15	NA	NA	CASSKRDAGRPEAFF	TGCGCCAGCAGCAAACGGGACGCCGGGCGGCCTGAAGCTTTCTTT
TRBV20-1	TRBJ2-1	15	NA	NA	CSARDPRERQGEQFF	TGCAGTGCTAGAGATCCCCGGGAGCGACAGGGTGAGCAGTTCTTC
TRBV27	TRBJ2-1	15	NA	TRBD2	CASSLSASGKPEQFF	TGTGCCAGCAGTTTATCTGCTAGCGGGAAGCCAGAGCAGTTCTTC
TRBV11-2	TRBJ2-1	12	NA	NA	CASSGGSNEQFF	TGTGCCAGCAGCGGGGGGTCCAATGAGCAGTTCTTC
TRBV20-1	TRBJ2-3	16	once	NA	CSARDRGVTSTDTQYF	TGCAGTGCTAGAGACAGGGGGGTTACTAGCACAGATACGCAGTATTTT
TRBV30	TRBJ2-7	15	once	TRBD2	CAWSVGSGRFSEQYF	TGTGCCTGGAGTGTAGGAAGCGGGAGGTTCAGCGAGCAGTACTTC
TRBV9	TRBJ2-7	15	NA	NA	CASSGGLIGGHEQYF	TGTGCCAGCAGCGGAGGACTCATCGGGGGCCACGAGCAGTACTTC
TRBV6-2/TRBV6-3	TRBJ1-5	15	NA	NA	CASIPGSRGNQPQHF	TGTGCCAGCATCCCCGGATCGAGGGGCAATCAGCCCCAGCATTTT
TRBV6-6	TRBJ2-7	14	NA	TRBD2	CASRGLAGSYEQYF	TGTGCCAGCAGAGGACTAGCGGGGTCCTACGAGCAGTACTTC
TRBV6-6	TRBJ1-2	14	NA	NA	CASSYEQSNYGYTF	TGTGCCAGCAGTTACGAGCAGAGTAACTATGGCTACACCTTC